Following are 18 T cell receptor beta chains from one sample sequenced in a study of beta chain features in type 1 diabetes. Study-level findings and limits: There was a moderate but significant shortening of TCRB CDR3s in all four CD4+ subsets of Type 1 diabetes patients.

Expressed TCRB transcripts were sequenced because the isolated RNA had all been reverse transcribed beforehand. The protocol was immunoSEQ multiplex PCR, while the TCRdb copy is restricted to in-frame clones and leaves out a portion. The sample holds around 360,000 clones, roughly 12% seen once. These receptors lack a known antigen. Input material: naive CD4+ T cells from blood. Every receptor here comes from a woman in her late teens or twenties with type 1 diabetes.

This clone was found a few times. The rearrangement joins TRBV30 to TRBJ2-3; 11 nucleotides match TRBD2. V shed 1 base, J shed 5 bases, and the junction held 8 bases outside the gene matches. The CDR3 has 16 amino acids. CDR1 is GTSNPN and CDR2 is SVGIG in the germline V gene (reference sequence). In DNA form, the CDR3 reads TGTGCCTGGAGTGCCGAACTAGCGGGAGCAGGAGATACGCAGTATTTT. This encodes CAWSAELAGAGDTQYF.

The chain couples TRBV19 to TRBJ1-5, with TRBD1 as a possible D gene (5 bases). The V gene lost 7 bases and the J gene lost 0 bases, with 16 bases spanning the gap. Germline loops: CDR1 LNHDA, CDR2 SQIVND (reference sequence). The CDR3 loop spans 16 amino acids. CDR3 DNA: TGTGCCAGTACACGAACGTTGGGGGGTAGCAATCAGCCCCAGCATTTT. It yields the protein CASTRTLGGSNQPQHF. The full variable domain, with the rest looked up from reference TRBV19 and TRBJ1-5, is DGGITQSPKYLFRKEGQNVTLSCEQNLNHDAMYWYRQDPGQGLRLIYYSQIVNDFQKGDIAEGYSVSREKKESFPLTVTSAQKNPTAFYLCASTRTLGGSNQPQHFGDGTRLSIL.

With respect to this clone: Other DNA sequences of this sample code for an identical CDR3. V usage is TRBV6-5 and J usage is TRBJ2-5; TRBD2 is a possible D gene (6 bases). Germline V gene lookup returns CDR1 MNHEY and CDR2 SVGAGI. This CDR3 comprises 13 residues. V was shortened by 2 bases and J by 4 bases, with 8 bases between the two germline ends. DNA of the CDR3: TGTGCCAGCAGTTACGGGACTGGAGAGACCCAGTACTTC. This encodes CASSYGTGETQYF.

As for this clone: Other DNA sequences in the sample encode the same CDR3. This chain joins TRBV2 and TRBJ2-5; D may be TRBD2 (5 bases). This CDR3 has 13 residues. Trimming stripped 4 bases from V and 5 bases from J, with 11 bases between. Germline loops: CDR1 SNHLY, CDR2 FYNNEI. In nucleotides, the CDR3 is TGTGCCAGCAGTGCCCGGGAAAGGGAGACCCAGTACTTC. Translation: CASSARERETQYF.

This chain joins TRBV28 and TRBJ2-2; 7 bases are a match to TRBD2. Per the germline V gene, CDR1 is MDHEN and CDR2 is SYDVKM. V shed 5 bases, J shed 4 bases, and the junction held 13 bases outside the gene matches. CDR3 length: 17 residues. CDR3 residues: CASSVPGLVSSTGELFF. The CDR3 DNA reads TGTGCCAGCAGTGTCCCCGGACTAGTCTCGTCCACCGGGGAGCTGTTTTTT. The variable domain in full, completed from reference TRBV28 and TRBJ2-2, reads DVKVTQSSRYLVKRTGEKVFLECVQDMDHENMFWYRQDPGLGLRLIYFSYDVKMKEKGDIPEGYSVSREKKERFSLILESASTNQTSMYLCASSVPGLVSSTGELFFGEGSRLTVL.

The J gene is TRBJ2-3, the V gene TRBV19, with TRBD2 as a possible D gene (5 bases). Per germline, CDR1 LNHDA and CDR2 SQIVND (reference sequence). The length of the CDR3 is 14 residues. The V gene lost 9 bases and the J gene lost 6 bases, with 19 bases spanning the gap. The DNA for the CDR3 is TGTGCCAGCGCGAAGGAGGCCACCCGCGATACGCAGTATTTT. Protein sequence: CASAKEATRDTQYF.

V usage is TRBV4-3 and J usage is TRBJ2-3; D might be TRBD1 (5 bases). Germline V lookup: CDR1 LGHNA, CDR2 YSLEER. The CDR3 totals 12 residues. V was shortened by 1 base and J by 8 bases, with 7 bases between the two germline ends. This CDR3 is CASSQGGGTQYF. DNA for the CDR3: TGCGCCAGCAGCCAAGGGGGCGGTACGCAGTATTTT.

The CDR3 spells CASRAQETQYF. CDR3 bases: TGCGCCAGCAGGGCCCAAGAGACCCAGTACTTC. This chain links TRBV5-1 with TRBJ2-5; D is uncertain. Germline assignment: CDR1 SGHRS and CDR2 YFSETQ. This CDR3 comprises 11 residues. With 5 bases removed from V and 1 base from J, the gap between germline ends came to 3 bases.

This clone was recorded a few times. The gene calls are TRBV20-1 and TRBJ1-1, with unresolved D. CDR3 length: 11 amino acids. With 0 bases removed from V and 6 bases from J, the gap between germline ends came to 5 bases. Germline V gives CDR1 DFQATT, CDR2 SNEGSKA (reference sequence). CDR3 DNA: TGCAGTGCTAGAGATATCCCTGAAGCTTTCTTT. Translating gives CSARDIPEAFF.

V usage is TRBV10-3 and J usage is TRBJ2-2; 10 nucleotides match TRBD2. Per germline, CDR1 ENHRY and CDR2 SYGVKD. V lost 8 bases, J lost 7 bases, and 7 bases stayed unmatched. The CDR3 consists of 14 residues. Here the CDR3 reads CAIGGTSEGGELFF. CDR3 sequence (DNA): TGTGCCATCGGAGGGACTAGCGAGGGCGGGGAGCTGTTTTTT.

J is TRBJ2-2 and V is TRBV6-5, with TRBD1 matching 8 bases. The germline V gene encodes CDR1 MNHEY and CDR2 SVGAGI. V dropped 5 bases and J dropped 1; count of bases not matched to a gene: 3. The CDR3 contains 15 residues. The CDR3 DNA follows: TGTGCCAGCAGTCTTGGACAGGGGAACACCGGGGAGCTGTTTTTT. It is translated as CASSLGQGNTGELFF.

This clone was seen only a few times. The chain employs TRBV2 and TRBJ1-5, with D perhaps matching TRBD1 (6 bases). The CDR3 consists of 16 residues. V lost 2 bases and J lost 0, with 11 bases in between. Germline CDR1 is SNHLY and CDR2 is FYNNEI. Written as DNA, the CDR3 is TGTGCCAGCAGTGAACAGGGACAATATAGCAATCAGCCCCAGCATTTT. Its protein is CASSEQGQYSNQPQHF.

The table lists this clone with a few counts. This chain connects TRBV4-1 to TRBJ2-7, with D possibly being TRBD1 (5 bases). CDR1 is MGHRA, CDR2 YSYEKL, per germline. V lost 4 bases to trimming and J lost 5 bases, with 18 bases between them. The CDR3 runs 15 residues. CDR3 bases: TGCGCCAGCAGCCCGACCCAGGGATTGGGTAACGAGCAGTACTTC. The encoded protein is CASSPTQGLGNEQYF.

This clone was recorded a few times. The rearrangement joins TRBV7-3 to TRBJ2-3; a possible D gene is TRBD1 (6 bases). Germline-derived CDR1 and CDR2 are SGHTA and FQGTGA. The V end was cut by 5 bases, the J end by 6 bases, with 21 bases between. The CDR3 sequence is 16 residues long. In DNA, the CDR3 is TGTGCCAGCAGCCCGCCAGGGGCTCCAAGAGGGGATACGCAGTATTTT. Translating gives CASSPPGAPRGDTQYF.

V and J are TRBV2 and TRBJ2-7, with D tentatively TRBD2 (6 bases). Germline V gene sequence: CDR1 SNHLY, CDR2 FYNNEI. The CDR3 sequence is 14 residues long. Trimming pared 6 bases from V and 4 bases from J, leaving 16 bases between. CDR3 residues: CASRGRDWSYEQYF. Here the CDR3 DNA reads TGTGCCAGCAGGGGCCGGGACTGGTCTTACGAGCAGTACTTC.

This chain uses TRBV2 with TRBJ1-1, with a weak D call TRBD1 (5 bases). The germline V and J ends were trimmed by 4 bases and 5 bases, with 14 bases remaining between them. The CDR3 runs 14 residues. Germline CDR1 is SNHLY and CDR2 is FYNNEI. CDR3 in DNA: TGTGCCAGCAGTGGCGGAGGTCGGGGGACTGAAGCTTTCTTT. Its translation: CASSGGGRGTEAFF.

The chain recombines TRBV19 with TRBJ1-6, with D perhaps matching TRBD1 (6 bases). Germline lookup yields CDR1 LNHDA and CDR2 SQIVND (reference sequence). The ends were cut back, 4 bases at V and 5 bases at J, with 15 bases in the middle. The CDR3 loop spans 16 amino acids. The chain's CDR3 is CASSRARGSNNSPLHF. The CDR3 DNA reads as TGTGCCAGTAGTAGAGCCAGGGGATCTAATAATTCACCCCTCCACTTT.

This clone is a singleton in its sample. The chain uses TRBV5-1 and TRBJ2-3, with 8 positions matching TRBD1. CDR1 is SGHRS, CDR2 YFSETQ, per germline. V dropped 5 bases and J dropped 4; count of bases not matched to a gene: 6. The CDR3 runs 14 residues. CDR3 nucleotide sequence: TGCGCCAGCAGTCCAGGGGGCGAGGCAGATACGCAGTATTTT. As protein: CASSPGGEADTQYF. Filled out from reference TRBV5-1 and TRBJ2-3, the complete variable domain reads KAGVTQTPRYLIKTRGQQVTLSCSPISGHRSVSWYQQTPGQGLQFLFEYFSETQRNKGNFPGRFSGRQFSNSRSEMNVSTLELGDSALYLCASSPGGEADTQYFGPGTRLTVL.